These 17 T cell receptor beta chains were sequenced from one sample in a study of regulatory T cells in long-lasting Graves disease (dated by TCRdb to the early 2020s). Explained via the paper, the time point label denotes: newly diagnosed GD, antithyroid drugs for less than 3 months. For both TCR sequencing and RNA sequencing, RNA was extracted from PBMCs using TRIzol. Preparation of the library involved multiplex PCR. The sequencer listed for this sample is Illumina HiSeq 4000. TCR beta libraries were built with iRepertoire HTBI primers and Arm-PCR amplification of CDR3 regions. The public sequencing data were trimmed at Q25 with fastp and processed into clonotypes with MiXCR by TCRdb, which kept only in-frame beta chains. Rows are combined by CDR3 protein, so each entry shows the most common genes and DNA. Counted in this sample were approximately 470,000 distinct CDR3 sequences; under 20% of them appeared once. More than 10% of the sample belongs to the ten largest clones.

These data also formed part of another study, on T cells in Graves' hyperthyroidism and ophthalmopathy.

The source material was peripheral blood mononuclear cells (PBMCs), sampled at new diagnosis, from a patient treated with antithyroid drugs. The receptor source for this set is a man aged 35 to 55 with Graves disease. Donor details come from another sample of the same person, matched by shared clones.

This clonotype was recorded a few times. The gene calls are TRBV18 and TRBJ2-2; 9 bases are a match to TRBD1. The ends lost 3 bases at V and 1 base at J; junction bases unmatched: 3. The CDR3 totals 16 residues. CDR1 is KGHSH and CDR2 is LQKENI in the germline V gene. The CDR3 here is CASSPKTGGNTGELFF. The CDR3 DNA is TGTGCCAGCTCACCCAAGACAGGGGGGAACACCGGGGAGCTGTTTTTT.

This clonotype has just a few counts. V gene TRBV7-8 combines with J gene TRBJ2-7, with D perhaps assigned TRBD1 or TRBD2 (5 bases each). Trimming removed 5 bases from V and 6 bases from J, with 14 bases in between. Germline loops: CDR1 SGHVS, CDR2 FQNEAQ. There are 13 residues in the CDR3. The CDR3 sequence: CASSHGTWGEQYF. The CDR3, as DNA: TGTGCCAGCAGCCATGGGACGTGGGGCGAGCAGTACTTC.

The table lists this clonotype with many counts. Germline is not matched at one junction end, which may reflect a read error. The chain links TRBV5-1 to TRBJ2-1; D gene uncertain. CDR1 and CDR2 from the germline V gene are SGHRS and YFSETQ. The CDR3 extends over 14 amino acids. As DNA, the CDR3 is TGTGCCAGCAGCACCGGGTCATCCTACAATGAGCAGTTCTTC. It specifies CASSTGSSYNEQFF.

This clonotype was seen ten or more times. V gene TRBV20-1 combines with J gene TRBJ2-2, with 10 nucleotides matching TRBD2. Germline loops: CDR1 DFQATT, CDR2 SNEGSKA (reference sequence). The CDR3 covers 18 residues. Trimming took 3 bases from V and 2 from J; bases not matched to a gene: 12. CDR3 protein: CSARERERTSGNTGELFF. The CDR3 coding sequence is TGCAGTGCTAGGGAGCGAGAAAGGACTAGCGGAAACACCGGGGAGCTGTTTTTT.

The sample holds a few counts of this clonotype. The CDR3 reads CATSDLLRDGHTGELFF. The CDR3 DNA sequence: TGTGCCACCAGTGATTTGCTCCGGGACGGCCACACCGGGGAGCTGTTTTTT. The V call is TRBV24-1, the J call TRBJ2-2, with D perhaps being TRBD1 or TRBD2 (5 bases each). The V gene's germline CDR1 is KGHDR and CDR2 SFDVKD. The V end lost 0 bases, the J end lost 3 bases, and 13 bases lay between the germline ends. CDR3 length: 17 amino acids.

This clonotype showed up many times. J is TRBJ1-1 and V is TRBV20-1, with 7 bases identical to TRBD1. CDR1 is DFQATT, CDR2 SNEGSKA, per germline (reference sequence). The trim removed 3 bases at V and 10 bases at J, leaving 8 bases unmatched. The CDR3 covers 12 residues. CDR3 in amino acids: CSARGTELGAFF. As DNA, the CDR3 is TGCAGTGCTAGGGGGACAGAGCTGGGAGCTTTCTTT.

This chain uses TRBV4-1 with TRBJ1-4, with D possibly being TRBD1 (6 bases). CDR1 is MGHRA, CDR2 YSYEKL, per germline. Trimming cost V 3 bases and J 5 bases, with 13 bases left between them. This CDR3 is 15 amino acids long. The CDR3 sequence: CASSQTLTGNEKLFF. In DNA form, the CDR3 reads TGCGCCAGCAGCCAGACTCTTACAGGGAATGAAAAACTGTTTTTT.

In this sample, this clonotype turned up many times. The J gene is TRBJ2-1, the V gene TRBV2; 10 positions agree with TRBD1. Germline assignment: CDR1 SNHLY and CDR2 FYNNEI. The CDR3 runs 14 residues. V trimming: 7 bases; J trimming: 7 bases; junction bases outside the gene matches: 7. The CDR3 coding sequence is TGTGCCAGCACCGACAGGGGGCTCGGGAATGAGCAGTTCTTC. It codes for CASTDRGLGNEQFF.

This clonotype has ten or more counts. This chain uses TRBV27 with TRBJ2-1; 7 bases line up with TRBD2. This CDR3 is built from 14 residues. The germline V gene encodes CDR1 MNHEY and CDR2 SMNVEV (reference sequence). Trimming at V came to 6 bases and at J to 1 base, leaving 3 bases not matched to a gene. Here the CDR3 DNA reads TGTGCCAGCAGGCGGGAGACATCCTACAATGAGCAGTTCTTC. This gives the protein CASRRETSYNEQFF.

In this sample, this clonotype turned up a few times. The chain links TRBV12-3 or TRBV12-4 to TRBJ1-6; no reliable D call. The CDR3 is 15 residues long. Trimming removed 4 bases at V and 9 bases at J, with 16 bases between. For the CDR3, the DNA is TGTGCCAGCAGTTCCCTTGACCCCACTAGTTCACCCCTCCACTTT. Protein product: CASSSLDPTSSPLHF.

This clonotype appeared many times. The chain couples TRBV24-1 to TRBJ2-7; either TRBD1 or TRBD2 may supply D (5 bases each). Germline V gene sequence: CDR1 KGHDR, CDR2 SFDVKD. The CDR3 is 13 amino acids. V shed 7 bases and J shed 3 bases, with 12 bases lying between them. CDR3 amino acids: CATSRGGGYEQYF. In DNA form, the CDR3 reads TGTGCCACCAGCCGCGGTGGGGGCTACGAGCAGTACTTC.

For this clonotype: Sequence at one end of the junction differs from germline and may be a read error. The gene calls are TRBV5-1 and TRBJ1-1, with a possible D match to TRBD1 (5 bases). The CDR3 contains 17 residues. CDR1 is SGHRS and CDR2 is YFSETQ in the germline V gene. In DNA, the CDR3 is TGCGCCACCAGCCCGCGGGGGGACCGAACGATGAACACTGAAGCTTTCTTT. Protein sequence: CATSPRGDRTMNTEAFF.

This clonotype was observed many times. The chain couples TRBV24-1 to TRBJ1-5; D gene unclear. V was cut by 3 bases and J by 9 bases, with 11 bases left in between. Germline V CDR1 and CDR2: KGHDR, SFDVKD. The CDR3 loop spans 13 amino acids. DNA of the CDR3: TGTGCCACCAGTGATCGGCAGCCCGGGCCCCAGCATTTT. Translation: CATSDRQPGPQHF.

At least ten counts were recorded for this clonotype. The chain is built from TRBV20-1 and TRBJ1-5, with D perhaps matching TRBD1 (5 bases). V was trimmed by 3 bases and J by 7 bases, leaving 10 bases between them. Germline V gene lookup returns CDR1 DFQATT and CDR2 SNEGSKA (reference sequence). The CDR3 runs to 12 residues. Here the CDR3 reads CSARQGNQPQHF. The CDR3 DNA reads TGCAGTGCTAGGCAGGGTAACCAGCCCCAGCATTTT.

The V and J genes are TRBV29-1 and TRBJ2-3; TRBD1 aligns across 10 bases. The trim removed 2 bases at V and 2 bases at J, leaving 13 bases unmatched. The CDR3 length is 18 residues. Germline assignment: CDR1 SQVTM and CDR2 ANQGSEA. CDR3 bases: TGCAGCGTTGAACCGGCCCGGGACAGGGGCTCATCCACAGATACGCAGTATTTT. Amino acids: CSVEPARDRGSSTDTQYF.

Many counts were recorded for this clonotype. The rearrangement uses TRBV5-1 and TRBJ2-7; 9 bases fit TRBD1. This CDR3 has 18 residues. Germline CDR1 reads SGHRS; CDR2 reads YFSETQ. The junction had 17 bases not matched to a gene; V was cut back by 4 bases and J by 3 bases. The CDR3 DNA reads TGCGCCAGCAGCACGGGGACAGGGTACGAATCCCAAAACTACGAGCAGTACTTC. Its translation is CASSTGTGYESQNYEQYF.

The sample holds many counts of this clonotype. CDR3 in DNA: TGTGCCAGCAGATTTGCAGGGTACTCGCCCCAGCATTTT. Amino acid sequence: CASRFAGYSPQHF. The V and J genes are TRBV12-3 or TRBV12-4 and TRBJ1-5, with a possible D match to TRBD1 (5 bases). This CDR3 has 13 amino acids. V dropped 6 bases and J dropped 9 bases, with 15 bases sitting between them.